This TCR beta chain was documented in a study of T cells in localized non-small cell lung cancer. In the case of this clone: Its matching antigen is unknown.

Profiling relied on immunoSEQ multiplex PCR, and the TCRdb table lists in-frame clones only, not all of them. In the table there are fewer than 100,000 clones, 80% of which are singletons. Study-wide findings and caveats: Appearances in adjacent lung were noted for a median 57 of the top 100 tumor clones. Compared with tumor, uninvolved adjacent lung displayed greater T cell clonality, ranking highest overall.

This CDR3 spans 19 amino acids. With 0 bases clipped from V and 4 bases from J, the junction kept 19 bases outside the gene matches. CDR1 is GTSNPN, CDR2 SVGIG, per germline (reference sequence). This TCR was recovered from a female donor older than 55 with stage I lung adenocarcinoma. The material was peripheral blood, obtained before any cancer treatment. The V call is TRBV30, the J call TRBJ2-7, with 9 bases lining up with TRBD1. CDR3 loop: CAWSVRRGDRVTTLYEQYF. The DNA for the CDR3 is TGTGCCTGGAGTGTACGGCGAGGGGACAGGGTCACAACGCTGTACGAGCAGTACTTC.